The 16 T cell receptor beta chains given below trace back to one sample, sequenced in a study of shared clonotypes between healthy human individuals. The protocol was immunoSEQ multiplex PCR, while the TCRdb copy is restricted to in-frame clones and leaves out a portion. The sample records some 1 million clones, around four fifths being singletons. Sequenced material: memory CD4+ T cells sorted from blood. Subset indicated: CD45RA-negative fraction. The receptors stem from a man between 18 and 29 years old in good health.

The chain couples TRBV27 to TRBJ1-6, with 9 bases that match TRBD1. The CDR3 contains 16 residues. Losses at the gene ends were 3 bases for V and 6 bases for J; bases not matched to a gene: 6. CDR1 and CDR2 from the germline V gene are MNHEY and SMNVEV (reference sequence). CDR3 sequence reads: CASSFNRGQFNSPLHF. The DNA for the CDR3 is TGTGCCAGCAGTTTCAACAGGGGGCAGTTTAATTCACCCCTCCACTTT.

Only one count was recorded for this clone. As DNA, the CDR3 is TGTGCCAGCTCACCAGCTTTTTCCTACGAGCAGTACTTC. Encoded protein: CASSPAFSYEQYF. The chain uses TRBV18 and TRBJ2-7; D is uncertain. Germline loops: CDR1 KGHSH, CDR2 LQKENI. This CDR3 is built from 13 residues. Trimming took off 2 bases at V and 1 base at J, with 6 bases between the two ends. Together with reference TRBV18 and TRBJ2-7, the CDR3 gives the full variable domain: NAGVMQNPRHLVRRRGQEARLRCSPMKGHSHVYWYRQLPEEGLKFMVYLQKENIIDESGMPKERFSAEFPKEGPSILRIQQVVRGDSAAYFCASSPAFSYEQYFGPGTRLTVT.

The J gene is TRBJ2-2, the V gene TRBV7-2; 8 nucleotides line up with TRBD2. CDR3 size: 14 residues. Germline V CDR1 and CDR2: SGHTA, FQGNSA. The J segment lost 3 bases and the V segment lost 7 bases, leaving 4 bases of the junction unmatched. CDR3 sequence (DNA): TGTGCCAGCAACCGGGAGGGCCACACCGGGGAGCTGTTTTTT. Translating gives CASNREGHTGELFF. Combining the CDR3 with reference TRBV7-2 and TRBJ2-2 gives the whole variable domain GAGVSQSPSNKVTEKGKDVELRCDPISGHTALYWYRQSLGQGLEFLIYFQGNSAPDKSGLPSDRFSAERTGGSVSTLTIQRTQQEDSAVYLCASNREGHTGELFFGEGSRLTVL.

This clone appeared a few times. The chain couples TRBV27 to TRBJ2-3; possibly TRBD1 for D (6 bases). The CDR3 runs to 17 residues. Germline lookup yields CDR1 MNHEY and CDR2 SMNVEV (reference sequence). The germline V and J ends were trimmed by 4 bases and 3 bases, with 20 bases remaining between them. CDR3 sequence: CASSSRGSPGETDTQYF. CDR3 in DNA: TGTGCCAGCAGTTCTAGGGGGAGCCCAGGGGAGACAGATACGCAGTATTTT.

This chain connects TRBV12-5 to TRBJ2-1, with 8 bases matching TRBD2. J was trimmed by 6 bases and V by 4 bases; bases with no gene match: 8. The germline gives CDR1 LGHNT, CDR2 FRNRAP. This CDR3 is 15 amino acids long. Written as DNA, the CDR3 is TGTGCTAGTGGTTGGAGCGGGGGAGCAGGCAATGAGCAGTTCTTC. It yields the protein CASGWSGGAGNEQFF.

The chain combines TRBV6-1 with TRBJ1-2; 11 bases align to TRBD1. V lost 4 bases to trimming and J lost 4 bases; unmatched junction nucleotides: 5. The CDR3 sequence is 15 residues long. Germline CDR1 MNHNS, CDR2 SASEGT. This CDR3 reads CASSGQDRGPYGYTF. In nucleotides, the CDR3 is TGTGCCAGCAGTGGGCAGGACAGGGGGCCCTATGGCTACACCTTC.

The rearrangement links TRBV7-2 to TRBJ1-4; possibly TRBD1 for D (5 bases). Trimming left V 1 base short and J 0 bases short, with 9 bases between. The CDR3 loop spans 16 amino acids. Per the germline V gene, CDR1 is SGHTA and CDR2 is FQGNSA. CDR3 region: CASSLVQGATNEKLFF. The DNA for the CDR3 is TGTGCCAGCAGCTTAGTGCAGGGAGCAACTAATGAAAAACTGTTTTTT.

This clone was recorded a few times. The J gene is TRBJ2-5, the V gene TRBV5-1; 12 bases are a match to TRBD2. V gave up 3 bases and J gave up 3 bases; unmatched junction bases: 6. In germline, CDR1 is SGHRS, CDR2 YFSETQ. The CDR3 loop spans 16 amino acids. The CDR3 spells CASSSGTSGQKETQYF. The CDR3 DNA follows: TGCGCCAGCAGCTCAGGGACTAGCGGGCAAAAAGAGACCCAGTACTTC.

The chain joins TRBV30 to TRBJ2-1; D might be TRBD1 (6 bases). V shed 2 bases and J shed 9 bases, with 14 bases lying between them. The CDR3 runs 13 residues. Germline lookup yields CDR1 GTSNPN and CDR2 SVGIG (reference sequence). CDR3 residues: CAWSRAGVAEQFF. The DNA for the CDR3 is TGTGCCTGGAGTAGGGCAGGGGTCGCTGAGCAGTTCTTC.

This sequence joins TRBV10-3 and TRBJ1-3; 7 positions agree with TRBD1. V lost 4 bases to trimming and J lost 0 bases; unmatched junction nucleotides: 6. Germline CDR1 ENHRY, CDR2 SYGVKD. The CDR3 has 16 amino acids. CDR3: CAISVGQVDSGNTIYF. CDR3 in DNA: TGTGCCATCAGTGTAGGACAGGTGGACTCTGGAAACACCATATATTTT.

The chain links TRBV27 to TRBJ2-5; maybe TRBD1 (10 bases). The germline V gene has CDR1 MNHEY and CDR2 SMNVEV (reference sequence). The CDR3 is 17 residues long. Trimming took off 8 bases at V and 4 bases at J, with 26 bases between the two ends. The CDR3, as DNA: TGTGCCAGCCACCCGGGACAGGGGCGGGAGGGCCGAGAGACCCAGTACTTC. Amino acids: CASHPGQGREGRETQYF.

The rearrangement links TRBV19 to TRBJ1-5, with D tentatively TRBD1 (5 bases). V lost 6 bases and J lost 1, with 7 bases in between. Per germline, CDR1 LNHDA and CDR2 SQIVND (reference sequence). This CDR3 comprises 13 residues. CDR3 sequence reads: CASRGPSNQPQHF. CDR3 bases: TGTGCCAGTAGGGGGCCGAGCAATCAGCCCCAGCATTTT.

The J gene is TRBJ1-4, the V gene TRBV21-1. TRBV21-1 is flagged as a pseudogene. The CDR3 has 14 residues. CDR3 sequence reads: CATSRSSLGEKLFF. DNA for the CDR3: TGTGCCACTTCAAGGTCTTCTCTTGGGGAAAAACTGTTTTTT.

J is TRBJ2-1 and V is TRBV6-6; D might be TRBD2 (6 bases). V lost 5 bases and J 5 bases, leaving 16 bases between the germline ends. The CDR3 covers 15 residues. Germline V gene data show CDR1 as MNHNY and CDR2 as SVGAGI (reference sequence). CDR3 nucleotide sequence: TGTGCCAGCAGTCCCCCAGGGAGGACGGACAATGAGCAGTTCTTC. Protein sequence: CASSPPGRTDNEQFF.

This clone turned up a few times. V gene TRBV6-5 combines with J gene TRBJ2-5, with D perhaps TRBD1 or TRBD2 (5 bases each). The better agreement between TRBJ2-7 and the DNA end casts doubt on the J call. This CDR3 is built from 14 residues. CDR1 MNHEY and CDR2 SVGAGI come from the germline V gene. CDR3 sequence (DNA): TGTGCCAGCAGTATAGGGACCCCCTTGTACGAGCAGTACTTC. Translating gives CASSIGTPLYEQYF.

About this clone itself: The same CDR3 also results from other DNA sequences found in this sample. The V gene is TRBV4-1, the J gene TRBJ1-5; no clear D. Germline CDR1 MGHRA, CDR2 YSYEKL. CDR3 length: 14 amino acids. The ends were cut back, 1 base at V and 1 base at J, with 5 bases in the middle. CDR3 region: CASSQAGSNQPQHF. The CDR3 DNA is TGCGCCAGCAGCCAAGCTGGGAGCAATCAGCCCCAGCATTTT.